This T cell receptor (beta chain) came from a study of CD8+ T cells in alopecia areata. Looking at the study overall: It was oral tofacitinib, at 5 to 10 mg twice daily, that treated patients received. Study outcomes and limitations: Clonality exceeded that of normal scalp in lesional scalp, most notably in alopecia totalis/universalis.

A word on this clone: Its target is not known.

V dropped 0 bases and J dropped 5; count of bases not matched to a gene: 7. The CDR3 runs 16 residues. Looked up from germline, CDR1 is MGHRA and CDR2 is YSYEKL. Investigators isolated RNA and reverse transcribed it into cDNA to act as the sequencing template. The data were produced by immunoSEQ multiplex PCR, yet TCRdb's version contains in-frame clones alone and is incomplete. The sample gives almost 250,000 clones, 67% of which show up once; 1% to 1.5% is in the top ten. The V gene is TRBV4-1, the J gene TRBJ2-5; 9 bases line up with TRBD2. This specimen consisted of CD4+ T cells sorted from blood, obtained at week 0. This clonotype was obtained from a human donor with alopecia areata. CDR3: CASSQDGAGGLETQYF. The CDR3 DNA reads as TGCGCCAGCAGCCAAGATGGGGCGGGGGGGCTGGAGACCCAGTACTTC.